Listed below are T cell receptor beta chains from one sample, sequenced in a study of control samples from healthy donors and cancer patients. Clones were sequenced by immunoSEQ multiplex PCR, and TCRdb holds only the in-frame ones, with some missing. The profile covers tens of thousands of clones, with roughly 84% appearing a single time and less than 15% taken by the ten largest. Material: blood. These TCRs come from a man aged 50 to 60 in good health. CDR3s include the opening cysteine and the closing phenylalanine or tryptophan. A D gene is named only where the DNA matches it firmly. Size is stated for part of the rows, as once, few or many counts, or as a class when the clone is expanded.

cdr3_length: 16
d_call: TRBD2
j_call: TRBJ2-5
v_call: TRBV9
clone_size: .
cdr3_nt: TGTGCCAGCAGCGTAGGAGCTAGCGGGAGTGTCGAGACCCAGTACTTC
cdr3_aa: CASSVGASGSVETQYF

cdr3_length: 16
d_call: .
j_call: TRBJ2-7
v_call: TRBV6-2/TRBV6-3
clone_size: .
cdr3_nt: TGTGCCAGCAGTTACGTCCGGGGCCCAACCGTCTACGAGCAGTACTTC
cdr3_aa: CASSYVRGPTVYEQYF

cdr3_length: 14
d_call: TRBD1
j_call: TRBJ1-2
v_call: TRBV5-1
clone_size: .
cdr3_nt: TGCGCCAGCAGACTGGACAGGGGAAGGAATGGCTACACCTTC
cdr3_aa: CASRLDRGRNGYTF

cdr3_length: 16
d_call: .
j_call: TRBJ2-5
v_call: TRBV28
clone_size: .
cdr3_nt: TGTGCCAGCAGCCGCAGGGACGGGGGTCTTTTGGAGACCCAGTACTTC
cdr3_aa: CASSRRDGGLLETQYF

cdr3_length: 15
d_call: TRBD1
j_call: TRBJ1-6
v_call: TRBV5-6
clone_size: once
cdr3_nt: TGTGCCAGCAGCACTACCAGGGGGTATAATTCACCCCTCCACTTT
cdr3_aa: CASSTTRGYNSPLHF

cdr3_length: 15
d_call: TRBD1
j_call: TRBJ1-2
v_call: TRBV6-6
clone_size: .
cdr3_nt: TGTGCCAGCACCCCAAGGGCAGGGGGCGACTATGGCTACACCTTC
cdr3_aa: CASTPRAGGDYGYTF

cdr3_length: 14
d_call: .
j_call: TRBJ2-5
v_call: TRBV28
clone_size: .
cdr3_nt: TGTGCCAGCAGTTTAGCGCTCGGTTCCGAGACCCAGTACTTC
cdr3_aa: CASSLALGSETQYF

cdr3_length: 12
d_call: .
j_call: TRBJ2-1
v_call: TRBV18
clone_size: .
cdr3_nt: TGTGCCAGCTCACCAGGGGCGGTTGAGCAGTTCTTC
cdr3_aa: CASSPGAVEQFF

cdr3_length: 15
d_call: TRBD1
j_call: TRBJ2-1
v_call: TRBV24-1
clone_size: .
cdr3_nt: TGTGCCACCAGTGATTTGGGACAGGAATACAATGAGCAGTTCTTC
cdr3_aa: CATSDLGQEYNEQFF

cdr3_length: 19
d_call: .
j_call: TRBJ1-6
v_call: TRBV7-2
clone_size: .
cdr3_nt: TGTGCCAGCAGCTTAGAGGGTCTGCAGGGGAGCTCCTATAATTCACCCCTCCACTTT
cdr3_aa: CASSLEGLQGSSYNSPLHF

cdr3_length: 15
d_call: TRBD1
j_call: TRBJ1-6
v_call: TRBV18
clone_size: .
cdr3_nt: TGTGCCAGCTCAGGACAGGGTGCTAATAATTCACCCCTCCACTTT
cdr3_aa: CASSGQGANNSPLHF

cdr3_length: 14
d_call: .
j_call: TRBJ2-1
v_call: TRBV6-4
clone_size: .
cdr3_nt: TGTGCCAGCACAAGAACCCAGGGGGGTAATGAGCAGTTCTTC
cdr3_aa: CASTRTQGGNEQFF